This is a list of T cell receptor beta chains from one sample in a study of CD8 T cells in ankylosing spondylitis. Using its own MiXCR run on the 5' RACE reads, TCRdb lists one record per CDR3 protein. The repertoire has fewer than 250,000 distinct CDR3 sequences, roughly 18% of them found once; the top ten carry about two fifths. The sample consisted of blood, either unsorted or a sorted T cell fraction (not recorded which). The receptors shown here come from a male donor with ankylosing spondylitis. The conserved cysteine and the conserved F or W are not part of the CDR3 here. Each record gives: J gene, V gene, CDR3 protein.

>TRBJ2-5|TRBV6-6
ASSQSPQETQY
>TRBJ2-1|TRBV6-4
ASSDGTGELNEQF
>TRBJ2-3|TRBV7-9
ASSLHRDDNGTDTQY
>TRBJ2-2|TRBV6-2/TRBV6-3
ASSSGQHTGELF
>TRBJ2-7|TRBV20-1
SLLGSSQIHEQY
>TRBJ2-7|TRBV10-3
AIGDSTSYEQY
>TRBJ2-1|TRBV21-1
ASSKTGVSYNEQF
>TRBJ2-4|TRBV29-1
SVLGVAKNIQY
>TRBJ1-2|TRBV4-1
ASSQMTGGSLYGYT
>TRBJ2-3|TRBV4-2
ASSLSGAAVTDTQY
>TRBJ2-3|TRBV2
ASTFTDTQY
>TRBJ2-2|TRBV4-2
ASSQGGGGQNTGELF
>TRBJ2-2|TRBV7-6
ASSLGGQGARSTGELF
>TRBJ2-1|TRBV9
ASSPLDREHEQF
>TRBJ2-3|TRBV4-1
ASSQKVGRSTDTQY
>TRBJ2-5|TRBV27
ASRKGGETQY
>TRBJ2-3|TRBV12-3/TRBV12-4
ASSFSRDTQY
>TRBJ2-1|TRBV4-1
ASSPYKGGAGDDEQF
>TRBJ2-1|TRBV27
ASSLGVGANEQF
>TRBJ1-1|TRBV12-3/TRBV12-4
ASSSGGWTEAF
>TRBJ2-7|TRBV7-2
ASSLAFEQY
>TRBJ2-7|TRBV29-1
SVEWAGSASYEQY
>TRBJ2-5|TRBV27
ASSLEAGGPPETQY
>TRBJ1-4|TRBV7-9
ASSGPTANEKLF
>TRBJ2-2|TRBV9
ASSDHSRGGGTGELF
>TRBJ2-7|TRBV27
ASSPIGDEQY
>TRBJ1-6|TRBV7-9
ASSSTARPDESSPLH
>TRBJ2-4|TRBV6-2/TRBV6-3
ASSRDISAKNIQY
>TRBJ2-7|TRBV5-4
ASSSPPGTEPYEQY
>TRBJ1-3|TRBV3-1
ASSHLTLSGNTIY
>TRBJ1-1|TRBV7-3
ASSPGDLNTEAF
>TRBJ2-2|TRBV5-1
ASSQRPGTGETGELF
>TRBJ1-1|TRBV12-3/TRBV12-4
ASSLGVQGNTEAF
>TRBJ1-1|TRBV7-9
ASSPVPGQGGEAF
>TRBJ2-7|TRBV29-1
SVHRDYEQY
>TRBJ2-1|TRBV5-1
ASSLETYNEQF
>TRBJ1-1|TRBV5-1
ASSLASDGENTEAF
>TRBJ2-7|TRBV20-1
SARDMGQGNEQY
>TRBJ1-2|TRBV4-1
ASSQAGQTIYGYT
>TRBJ2-1|TRBV7-4
ASSLGGAGCSYNEQF
>TRBJ2-7|TRBV12-3/TRBV12-4
ASSSSGAEQY
>TRBJ1-4|TRBV25-1
ASSEWETFGEKLF